The 14 T cell receptor beta chains presented below share a single source sample, sequenced in a study of tumor-infiltrating lymphocytes in localized non-small cell lung cancer. Method: immunoSEQ multiplex PCR; TCRdb's copy keeps in-frame clones and lacks some. The data contain some 8,400 clones, 60% to 80% of them seen just once; the ten biggest clones take up less than 15%. Input material: uninvolved lung tissue not adjacent to the tumor. The receptors were sampled from a human donor with non-small cell lung cancer.

The chain uses TRBV21-1 and TRBJ2-3; the table's D call, TRBD1, has no DNA check behind it. TRBV21-1 is shown as a pseudogene. The CDR3 length is 12 residues. The CDR3 DNA is TGTGCCAGCAGCACAATCACAGATACGCAGTATTTT. Its protein is CASSTITDTQYF.

The chain has TRBV30 and TRBJ2-7; 12 bases are shared with TRBD1. Germline CDR1 reads GTSNPN; CDR2 reads SVGIG (reference sequence). The trim removed 2 bases at V and 7 bases at J, leaving 12 bases unmatched. This CDR3 is 16 amino acids long. DNA for the CDR3: TGTGCCTGGAGTCATCGGGACAGGGGGCAAAGGGGTGAGCAGTACTTC. As protein: CAWSHRDRGQRGEQYF.

The chain joins TRBV29-1 to TRBJ2-3; D gene unclear. The length of the CDR3 is 14 residues. Trimming stripped 2 bases from V and 6 bases from J, with 15 bases between. Germline assignment: CDR1 SQVTM and CDR2 ANQGSEA. CDR3 sequence reads: CSVEMDHQVDTQYF. DNA of the CDR3: TGCAGCGTTGAAATGGACCACCAGGTTGATACGCAGTATTTT.

The V call is TRBV5-1, the J call TRBJ2-3, with TRBD2 matching over 10 bases. The CDR3 is 15 residues long. The trim removed 4 bases at V and 5 bases at J, leaving 7 bases unmatched. CDR1 is SGHRS, CDR2 YFSETQ, per germline. In nucleotides, the CDR3 is TGCGCCAGCAGCGCCGGGACTAGCGATGGAGATACGCAGTATTTT. Residues: CASSAGTSDGDTQYF.

The genes are TRBV2 and TRBJ1-5, with 8 positions matching TRBD1. Losses at the gene ends were 2 bases for V and 2 bases for J; bases not matched to a gene: 2. Per the germline V gene, CDR1 is SNHLY and CDR2 is FYNNEI. This CDR3 spans 15 amino acids. The CDR3 DNA follows: TGTGCCAGCAGTGAACAGGGGGCAGGCAATCAGCCCCAGCATTTT. This encodes CASSEQGAGNQPQHF. Together with reference TRBV2 and TRBJ1-5, the CDR3 gives the full variable domain: EPEVTQTPSHQVTQMGQEVILRCVPISNHLYFYWYRQILGQKVEFLVSFYNNEISEKSEIFDDQFSVERPDGSNFTLKIRSTKLEDSAMYFCASSEQGAGNQPQHFGDGTRLSIL.

The chain has TRBV30 and TRBJ1-4, with D possibly matching TRBD1 (5 bases). V lost 5 bases, J lost 2 bases, and 12 bases lay in between. Germline CDR1 reads GTSNPN; CDR2 reads SVGIG (reference sequence). This CDR3 is built from 14 residues. CDR3 sequence reads: CAWGTGGTNEKLFF. The CDR3 DNA sequence: TGTGCCTGGGGGACGGGTGGGACTAATGAAAAACTGTTTTTT. Combining the CDR3 with reference TRBV30 and TRBJ1-4 gives the whole variable domain SQTIHQWPATLVQPVGSPLSLECTVEGTSNPNLYWYRQAAGRGLQLLFYSVGIGQISSEVPQNLSASRPQDRQFILSSKKLLLSDSGFYLCAWGTGGTNEKLFFGSGTQLSVL.

This chain uses TRBV12-5 with TRBJ2-5; possible D gene TRBD1, 6 bases. The CDR3 is made up of 13 amino acids. Trimming pared 3 bases from V and 5 bases from J, leaving 10 bases between. In germline, CDR1 is LGHNT, CDR2 FRNRAP. CDR3 coding DNA: TGTGCTAGTGGTTTTCAGGGGACGGAGACCCAGTACTTC. It codes for CASGFQGTETQYF.

The J gene is TRBJ2-3, the V gene TRBV15; D is uncertain. This CDR3 comprises 13 residues. CDR1 and CDR2 (germline): LNHNV, YYDKDF (reference sequence). V lost 0 bases and J lost 0, with 1 base in between. The CDR3 coding sequence is TGTGCCACCAGCAGAGACAGCACAGATACGCAGTATTTT. It translates to CATSRDSTDTQYF.

The chain carries TRBV28 and TRBJ2-4, with 11 bases aligning to TRBD2. The trim removed 7 bases at V and 5 bases at J, leaving 4 bases unmatched. This CDR3 is 14 amino acids long. CDR1 and CDR2 (germline): MDHEN, SYDVKM. CDR3 nucleotides: TGTGCCAGCACTTCTAGCGGGAGGCAAAACATTCAGTACTTC. Translated, it gives CASTSSGRQNIQYF.

V gene TRBV5-4 combines with J gene TRBJ1-1, with TRBD1 as a possible D gene (6 bases). CDR3 length: 14 residues. V was cut by 0 bases and J by 8 bases, with 14 bases left in between. CDR1 and CDR2 from the germline V gene are SGHNT and YYREEE (reference sequence). CDR3 DNA sequence: TGTGCCAGCAGCTTGGCCAAAGGGGGAAGAGAAGCTTTCTTT. Protein product: CASSLAKGGREAFF.

This sequence joins TRBV2 and TRBJ2-7, with TRBD2 matching 8 bases. This CDR3 contains 14 residues. Trimming removed 5 bases from V and 5 bases from J; junction bases left unmatched: 8. Looked up from germline, CDR1 is SNHLY and CDR2 is FYNNEI. Here the CDR3 DNA reads TGTGCCAGCAGTTCCCCGGGGGGGTTAAACGAGCAGTACTTC. The encoded protein is CASSSPGGLNEQYF.

This chain joins TRBV7-2 and TRBJ2-1; D is ambiguous. The V end was cut by 5 bases, the J end by 7 bases, with 9 bases between. This CDR3 contains 12 residues. CDR1 is SGHTA and CDR2 is FQGNSA in the germline V gene. The CDR3 region is CASSPTENEQFF. The CDR3 DNA reads as TGTGCCAGCAGCCCTACAGAGAATGAGCAGTTCTTC.

This clone was counted a few times. This chain uses TRBV5-4 with TRBJ1-2; unclear D gene. Trimming removed 6 bases at V and 5 bases at J, with 8 bases between. CDR1 is SGHNT and CDR2 is YYREEE in the germline V gene (reference sequence). There are 11 residues in the CDR3. The CDR3 loop reads CASNGVYGYTF. CDR3 sequence (DNA): TGTGCCAGCAACGGGGTATATGGCTACACCTTC.

The chain combines TRBV28 with TRBJ1-2; D is unresolved. The ends were cut back, 5 bases at V and 3 bases at J, with 7 bases in the middle. The germline V gene has CDR1 MDHEN and CDR2 SYDVKM. There are 12 residues in the CDR3. CDR3 in amino acids: CASSLRDYGYTF. CDR3 nucleotides: TGTGCCAGCAGTCTCCGGGACTATGGCTACACCTTC.